This TCR beta chain was recorded in a study of identical twins' blood T cells. Study overall: Roughly 6 alpha and roughly six beta libraries together yielded tens of millions of reads. Study-level points and caveats: Twins reportedly had markedly more similar V usage than unrelated donors, even among out-of-frame TCRbeta clonotypes.

Germline V gene data show CDR1 as KGHSH and CDR2 as LQKENI. CDR3 length: 14 amino acids. About this clonotype itself: Its target is not known. One end of the junction does not line up with germline, which may come from a read error.

All three twin pairs grew up together with likely shared infections and vaccines. Per the original data handling: Per-library CDR3 reads ranged about 2.2 to 4 million; clonotypes, ~95,000 to ~500,000. MiXCR, run by TCRdb on the 5' RACE reads, gives a single entry per CDR3 protein. In this record, the V and J calls reflect TCRdb's handling and not the investigators' own analysis. The data show fewer than 450,000 distinct CDR3 sequences, approximately 30% seen once. The sample taken for sequencing was PBMCs. The V gene is TRBV18, the J gene TRBJ1-1, with D uncertain. This TCR came from a woman aged 18-55 years in good health. The CDR3 loop reads CSSSPSAPNTEAFF. DNA for the CDR3: TGTTCCAGCTCACCATCCGCACCGAACACTGAAGCTTTCTTT. Full variable domain (remainder filled in from reference TRBV18 and TRBJ1-1): NAGVMQNPRHLVRRRGQEARLRCSPMKGHSHVYWYRQLPEEGLKFMVYLQKENIIDESGMPKERFSAEFPKEGPSILRIQQVVRGDSAAYFCSSSPSAPNTEAFFGQGTRLTVV.